This is a list of T cell receptor beta chains from one sample in a study of T cells expressing NK-cell markers. TCRdb processed the 5' RACE reads again and assigns one entry to each CDR3 protein, with no DNA. The sample table sets out tens of thousands of distinct CDR3 sequences. The specimen sequenced was blood T cells: a sorted CD56 or NKG2C T cell subset, CD4+ or CD8+ T cells, or bulk PBMC T cells (not recorded which). These receptors originate from a man aged 18-70 years in good health. Both conserved end residues are part of each CDR3. Clone size is shown for a subset of rows, as once, few, many or a class of expanded clone.

cdr3_aa: CSARVRGNTEAFF
v_call: TRBV20-1
j_call: TRBJ1-1
cdr3_length: 13
clone_size: -

cdr3_aa: CASSQDLRVNTEAFF
v_call: TRBV4-1
j_call: TRBJ1-1
cdr3_length: 15
clone_size: -

cdr3_aa: CASSFQDSPLHF
v_call: TRBV27
j_call: TRBJ1-6
cdr3_length: 12
clone_size: -

cdr3_aa: CASSQGTGSGYEQYF
v_call: TRBV4-3
j_call: TRBJ2-7
cdr3_length: 15
clone_size: -

cdr3_aa: CSVEPSGVENEQFF
v_call: TRBV29-1
j_call: TRBJ2-1
cdr3_length: 14
clone_size: -

cdr3_aa: CASSNIYGRPTQYF
v_call: TRBV28
j_call: TRBJ2-3
cdr3_length: 14
clone_size: -

cdr3_aa: CASSQGGTGGPIVQFF
v_call: TRBV4-3
j_call: TRBJ2-1
cdr3_length: 16
clone_size: -

cdr3_aa: CASSHGGQPTYEQYF
v_call: TRBV11-2
j_call: TRBJ2-7
cdr3_length: 15
clone_size: -

cdr3_aa: CASRGLRGGLNEQFF
v_call: TRBV6-2/TRBV6-3
j_call: TRBJ2-1
cdr3_length: 15
clone_size: -

cdr3_aa: CASSQGTRGSGANVLTF
v_call: TRBV3-1
j_call: TRBJ2-6
cdr3_length: 17
clone_size: -

cdr3_aa: CASSPSGSSYEQYF
v_call: TRBV6-1
j_call: TRBJ2-7
cdr3_length: 14
clone_size: -

cdr3_aa: CASSLDRGFETQYF
v_call: TRBV28
j_call: TRBJ2-5
cdr3_length: 14
clone_size: -

cdr3_aa: CASSLIREETQYF
v_call: TRBV5-6
j_call: TRBJ2-5
cdr3_length: 13
clone_size: -

cdr3_aa: CASSLEGRRDEQFF
v_call: TRBV12-3/TRBV12-4
j_call: TRBJ2-1
cdr3_length: 14
clone_size: -

cdr3_aa: CSAGDRNYEQYF
v_call: TRBV29-1
j_call: TRBJ2-7
cdr3_length: 12
clone_size: -

cdr3_aa: CASSLVAGGPGQPQHF
v_call: TRBV7-8
j_call: TRBJ1-5
cdr3_length: 16
clone_size: medium-sized

cdr3_aa: CASSQGATSGELFF
v_call: TRBV3-1
j_call: TRBJ2-2
cdr3_length: 14
clone_size: -

cdr3_aa: CASSWRGRGSLGYGYTF
v_call: TRBV12-3/TRBV12-4
j_call: TRBJ1-2
cdr3_length: 17
clone_size: -

cdr3_aa: CASSRQTGGTEAFF
v_call: TRBV4-1
j_call: TRBJ1-1
cdr3_length: 14
clone_size: -

cdr3_aa: CASSLGFSGANVLTF
v_call: TRBV7-2
j_call: TRBJ2-6
cdr3_length: 15
clone_size: -

cdr3_aa: CSVEGPGGGAFF
v_call: TRBV29-1
j_call: TRBJ1-1
cdr3_length: 12
clone_size: -

cdr3_aa: CASSQGGVRGAFF
v_call: TRBV4-3
j_call: TRBJ1-1
cdr3_length: 13
clone_size: -

cdr3_aa: CASRSIRLAGGQETQYF
v_call: TRBV6-2/TRBV6-3
j_call: TRBJ2-5
cdr3_length: 17
clone_size: -

cdr3_aa: CASSHSRGREQYF
v_call: TRBV4-3
j_call: TRBJ2-7
cdr3_length: 13
clone_size: -

cdr3_aa: CASSLGTGSEAFF
v_call: TRBV5-1
j_call: TRBJ1-1
cdr3_length: 13
clone_size: -

cdr3_aa: CASSLNGAGGYTF
v_call: TRBV28
j_call: TRBJ1-2
cdr3_length: 13
clone_size: -

cdr3_aa: CASSSGGFRPNTGELFF
v_call: TRBV7-4
j_call: TRBJ2-2
cdr3_length: 17
clone_size: -

cdr3_aa: CASSPPGGHEQFF
v_call: TRBV21-1
j_call: TRBJ2-1
cdr3_length: 13
clone_size: -

cdr3_aa: CASKFRQGYGEAFF
v_call: TRBV5-1
j_call: TRBJ1-1
cdr3_length: 14
clone_size: -